The clone carrying this T cell receptor beta chain was counted once. Its antigen is unknown. Investigators reverse transcribed all isolated RNA, so they sequenced expressed TCRB transcripts. Only in-frame clones appear in the TCRdb table, and some are missing; sequencing was by immunoSEQ multiplex PCR. The profile shows about 240,000 clones, roughly 13% of them singletons. This sample stems from a study of beta chain features in type 1 diabetes. Study findings and constraints: TCRB CDR3s were moderately but significantly shorter in Type 1 diabetes patients in all four CD4+ subsets.

The source is a man aged 25-40 years with type 1 diabetes. Sequencing used naive CD4+ T cells from blood.

CDR3 protein: CSACRDSNQETQYF. CDR3 DNA sequence: TGCAGCGCTTGCCGGGACAGCAACCAAGAGACCCAGTACTTC. The chain employs TRBV29-1 and TRBJ2-5; 7 bases are a match to TRBD1. CDR3 length equals 14 residues. In germline, CDR1 is SQVTM, CDR2 ANQGSEA. The V gene end was trimmed by 7 bases and the J gene end by 0 bases; junction bases not matched to a gene: 8.